A single sample is the source of the 31 T cell receptor beta chains below, sequenced in a study of blood T cell repertoires in COVID-19. The assay was immunoSEQ multiplex PCR, and TCRdb's table has in-frame clones only and misses some. This table has more than 300,000 clones, under 90% appearing once. The material sequenced was peripheral blood. The receptors here all came from a woman between 25 and 40 years old with COVID-19, enrolled during active disease.

The chain has TRBV11-2 and TRBJ2-2; D is unclear. The CDR3 has 14 amino acids. From germline, CDR1 is SGHAT and CDR2 FQNNGV. V was trimmed by 2 bases and J by 8 bases, leaving 12 bases between them. The CDR3 sequence is CASSLLSVLGELFF. In nucleotides, the CDR3 is TGTGCCAGCAGCTTATTGAGCGTGCTTGGGGAGCTGTTTTTT. Combining the CDR3 with reference TRBV11-2 and TRBJ2-2 gives the whole variable domain EAGVAQSPRYKIIEKRQSVAFWCNPISGHATLYWYQQILGQGPKLLIQFQNNGVVDDSQLPKDRFSAERLKGVDSTLKIQPAKLEDSAVYLCASSLLSVLGELFFGEGSRLTVL.

The chain couples TRBV28 to TRBJ1-2; weak D call: TRBD1 (6 bases). The germline V gene encodes CDR1 MDHEN and CDR2 SYDVKM. V shed 6 bases and J shed 0 bases, with 20 bases lying between them. The CDR3 covers 17 residues. CDR3 protein: CASSPGSGTPSNYGYTF. In DNA form, the CDR3 reads TGTGCCAGCAGCCCGGGTTCGGGGACACCCTCTAACTATGGCTACACCTTC.

The chain joins TRBV9 to TRBJ1-6, with 8 bases matching TRBD1. Germline V gene data show CDR1 as SGDLS and CDR2 as YYNGEE. V shed 3 bases and J 5 bases; nucleotides not matched to a gene: 16. The CDR3 is 19 amino acids. CDR3 residues: CASSGSGGQGTINNSPLHF. The CDR3 DNA follows: TGTGCCAGCAGCGGTAGCGGCGGACAGGGCACAATCAATAATTCACCCCTCCACTTT.

V usage is TRBV18 and J usage is TRBJ1-3, with TRBD1 as a possible D gene (5 bases). Germline loops: CDR1 KGHSH, CDR2 LQKENI. V was pared by 5 bases and J by 0 bases, with 11 bases between. This CDR3 has 15 residues. DNA for the CDR3: TGTGCCAGCTCAGCCGACAGCTTCTCTGGAAACACCATATATTTT. Its protein is CASSADSFSGNTIYF.

V and J are TRBV4-2 and TRBJ2-7, with D possibly TRBD1 on 5 matching bases. Germline values: CDR1 LGHNA, CDR2 YNFKEQ. This CDR3 contains 15 residues. Trimming took off 0 bases at V and 2 bases at J, with 11 bases between the two ends. CDR3 region: CASSQELGRTYEQYF. The CDR3 coding sequence is TGTGCCAGCAGCCAAGAATTGGGGCGCACCTACGAGCAGTACTTC.

About this clone: In the same sample, other DNA sequences code for this CDR3. V is TRBV5-1 and J is TRBJ2-2; possible D gene TRBD2, 5 bases. The CDR3 spans 14 residues. Trimming took off 4 bases at V and 0 bases at J, with 7 bases between the two ends. Germline CDR1 SGHRS, CDR2 YFSETQ. This chain's CDR3 is CASSPGTNTGELFF. In nucleotides, the CDR3 is TGCGCCAGCAGCCCCGGGACGAACACCGGGGAGCTGTTTTTT.

The chain links TRBV10-3 to TRBJ1-4; D may be TRBD1 (5 bases). From germline, CDR1 is ENHRY and CDR2 SYGVKD. V shed 3 bases and J shed 6 bases, with 8 bases lying between them. CDR3 length: 13 amino acids. The CDR3 region is CAISEGDYEKLFF. CDR3 nucleotides: TGTGCCATCAGTGAAGGGGACTATGAAAAACTGTTTTTT.

A single count supports this clone. The genes are TRBV5-4 and TRBJ2-7; 8 positions agree with TRBD2. This CDR3 spans 14 amino acids. Germline lookup yields CDR1 SGHNT and CDR2 YYREEE (reference sequence). The trim removed 0 bases at V and 2 bases at J, leaving 1 base unmatched. CDR3 nucleotides: TGTGCCAGCAGCTTGGCCGGGGGGGCCTACGAGCAGTACTTC. It is translated as CASSLAGGAYEQYF.

The V gene is TRBV5-1, the J gene TRBJ2-2; perhaps TRBD1 as D (5 bases). The CDR3 runs 13 residues. The V end lost 0 bases, the J end lost 7 bases, and 7 bases lay between the germline ends. Germline assignment: CDR1 SGHRS and CDR2 YFSETQ. For the CDR3, the DNA is TGCGCCAGCAGCTTGGAGGGGCACGGGGAGCTGTTTTTT. Residues: CASSLEGHGELFF.

This sequence joins TRBV19 and TRBJ1-2, with a weak D call TRBD1 (6 bases). Germline V gives CDR1 LNHDA, CDR2 SQIVND (reference sequence). Trimming pared 6 bases from V and 1 base from J, leaving 12 bases between. This CDR3 is 14 amino acids long. CDR3: CASRVQGNNYGYTF. The CDR3 coding sequence is TGTGCCAGTAGGGTTCAGGGGAATAACTATGGCTACACCTTC.

CDR3 loop: CASSFRGNYGYTF. In DNA, the CDR3 is TGTGCCAGCAGCTTCCGGGGAAACTATGGCTACACCTTC. The V call is TRBV7-8, the J call TRBJ1-2; D is uncertain. The CDR3 has 13 amino acids. V lost 3 bases and J 2 bases, leaving 7 bases between the germline ends. CDR1 is SGHVS and CDR2 is FQNEAQ in the germline V gene.

J is TRBJ2-7 and V is TRBV6-2 or TRBV6-3, with D tentatively TRBD2 (6 bases). Trimming stripped 5 bases from V and 0 bases from J, with 14 bases between. Germline assignment: CDR1 MNHEY and CDR2 SVGEGT. The CDR3 sequence is 15 residues long. The CDR3 loop is CASSTGRGSSYEQYF. DNA for the CDR3: TGTGCCAGCAGTACGGGGCGGGGAAGCTCCTACGAGCAGTACTTC.

The genes are TRBV10-3 and TRBJ1-1; 10 nucleotides agree with TRBD1. The CDR3 is made up of 15 amino acids. CDR1 is ENHRY, CDR2 SYGVKD, per germline. V dropped 0 bases and J dropped 4; count of bases not matched to a gene: 2. DNA of the CDR3: TGTGCCATCAGTGAGTCTTGGACAGGGGGCACTGAAGCTTTCTTT. Translation: CAISESWTGGTEAFF.

The rearrangement uses TRBV6-5 and TRBJ1-1; possible D gene TRBD1, 6 bases. Trimming removed 4 bases from V and 10 bases from J, with 13 bases in between. This CDR3 contains 12 residues. The germline V gene has CDR1 MNHEY and CDR2 SVGAGI. The CDR3 DNA follows: TGTGCCAGCAGTTCTACAGGGCGCGGAGCTTTCTTT. This translates into CASSSTGRGAFF.

The J gene is TRBJ2-5, the V gene TRBV3-1 (or the pseudogene TRBV3-2); TRBD2 matches 7 bases. The germline gives CDR1 LGHDT, CDR2 YNNKEL (reference sequence). The CDR3 runs 15 residues. V shed 0 bases and J 5 bases; nucleotides not matched to a gene: 6. The CDR3 coding sequence is TGTGCCAGCAGCCAAGACTGGACTAGACAGGAGACCCAGTACTTC. Its translation: CASSQDWTRQETQYF.

The chain links TRBV6-2 or TRBV6-3 to TRBJ1-1, with D unresolved. This CDR3 contains 15 residues. Per the germline V gene, CDR1 is MNHEY and CDR2 is SVGEGT. V was cut by 3 bases and J by 1 base, with 12 bases left in between. The CDR3 DNA follows: TGTGCCAGCAGTTATGGAGGGAGGACGAACACTGAAGCTTTCTTT. Translating gives CASSYGGRTNTEAFF.

This chain connects TRBV7-2 to TRBJ2-1; tentatively, D is TRBD2 (6 bases). Per the germline V gene, CDR1 is SGHTA and CDR2 is FQGNSA. The CDR3 totals 14 residues. Trimming stripped 2 bases from V and 3 bases from J, with 8 bases between. The CDR3 protein is CASSLMGGYNEQFF. CDR3 in DNA: TGTGCCAGCAGCTTAATGGGGGGCTACAATGAGCAGTTCTTC.

The chain carries TRBV6-5 and TRBJ1-5; 7 nucleotides align to TRBD1. V dropped 4 bases and J dropped 5; count of bases not matched to a gene: 5. Germline V CDR1 and CDR2: MNHEY, SVGAGI. There are 14 residues in the CDR3. This chain's CDR3 is CASSSRQGDQPQHF. CDR3 bases: TGTGCCAGCAGTTCAAGACAGGGAGATCAGCCCCAGCATTTT.

On this clone: Germline is not matched at one junction end, which may reflect a read error. The V gene is TRBV20-1, the J gene TRBJ1-2; D is unclear. The CDR3 consists of 11 residues. Germline lookup yields CDR1 DFQATT and CDR2 SNEGSKA (reference sequence). In DNA form, the CDR3 reads TGCAGTGCTAGACCCCGCGAGTCTGTAGCCTTC. Amino acid sequence: CSARPRESVAF.

The chain combines TRBV10-3 with TRBJ1-2; possibly TRBD1 for D (6 bases). V lost 0 bases and J 1 base, leaving 15 bases between the germline ends. The CDR3 runs to 17 residues. Germline CDR1 reads ENHRY; CDR2 reads SYGVKD. CDR3 residues: CAISESHRVVVNYGYTF. CDR3 nucleotide sequence: TGTGCCATCAGTGAGTCCCACAGGGTGGTCGTTAACTATGGCTACACCTTC.

The J gene is TRBJ1-1, the V gene TRBV3-1 (or the pseudogene TRBV3-2); D gene uncertain. V gave up 4 bases and J gave up 7 bases, with 13 bases separating them. Germline loops: CDR1 LGHDT, CDR2 YNNKEL (reference sequence). The CDR3 length is 13 residues. The CDR3 is CASSRAAWGEAFF. CDR3 sequence (DNA): TGTGCCAGCAGCCGAGCGGCGTGGGGTGAAGCTTTCTTT.

The chain combines TRBV2 with TRBJ2-2; 11 nucleotides align to TRBD1. Germline V gives CDR1 SNHLY, CDR2 FYNNEI. V shed 6 bases, J shed 6 bases, and the junction held 9 bases outside the gene matches. The CDR3 is 16 amino acids. The CDR3 DNA follows: TGTGCCAGCAGGCCTAGCGGACAGGGGGCTGCCGGGGAGCTGTTTTTT. Translated, it gives CASRPSGQGAAGELFF.

The chain joins TRBV24-1 to TRBJ2-1; D perhaps matches TRBD1 (5 bases). V lost 5 bases and J lost 7, with 8 bases in between. The CDR3 extends over 12 amino acids. The germline gives CDR1 KGHDR, CDR2 SFDVKD. The DNA of the CDR3 is TGTGCCACCAGTGTCCCAGGGAATGAGCAGTTCTTC. It encodes CATSVPGNEQFF.

The rearrangement links TRBV7-2 to TRBJ1-3; D not certain. With 5 bases removed from V and 2 bases from J, the gap between germline ends came to 13 bases. The CDR3 loop spans 15 amino acids. Germline V gene lookup returns CDR1 SGHTA and CDR2 FQGNSA. The CDR3 sequence: CASSPARGTGNTIYF. The CDR3 DNA follows: TGTGCCAGCAGCCCCGCCCGCGGTACTGGAAACACCATATATTTT.

This clone showed up many times. The sample carries other DNA sequences with the same CDR3. The chain joins TRBV5-1 to TRBJ1-6; TRBD1 matches at 9 bases. Germline lookup yields CDR1 SGHRS and CDR2 YFSETQ. With V trimmed by 0 bases and J by 8 bases, 3 bases remained unmatched. There are 15 residues in the CDR3. The CDR3: CASSLVGQGYSPLHF. The CDR3 bases are TGCGCCAGCAGCTTGGTGGGACAGGGTTATTCACCCCTCCACTTT.

The chain has TRBV7-9 and TRBJ2-1; possibly TRBD2 for D (6 bases). The CDR3 sequence is 16 residues long. The germline CDR1 and CDR2 sequences are SEHNR and FQNEAQ (reference sequence). Trimming shortened V by 4 bases and J by 9 bases, and 22 bases separated the two germline ends. The CDR3 protein is CASSSLSGEVPPEQFF. The DNA for the CDR3 is TGTGCCAGCAGCTCCCTGTCGGGGGAGGTCCCTCCTGAGCAGTTCTTC.

CDR3 nucleotides: TGTGCCGGAAAGACTGGGTTCACAGATACGCAGTATTTT. Protein product: CAGKTGFTDTQYF. The chain couples TRBV6-5 to TRBJ2-3; no clear D gene. Trimming removed 11 bases from V and 2 bases from J, with 14 bases in between. CDR3 size: 13 residues. Looked up from germline, CDR1 is MNHEY and CDR2 is SVGAGI.

This chain joins TRBV7-9 and TRBJ1-2; the match to TRBD1 covers 12 bases. The V gene's germline CDR1 is SEHNR and CDR2 FQNEAQ (reference sequence). The CDR3 spans 16 residues. The V and J ends lost 7 bases and 8 bases, in that order; junction bases with no gene match: 14. This chain's CDR3 is CASTTYPGQGARGYTF. CDR3 DNA: TGTGCCAGCACCACTTATCCGGGACAGGGGGCGCGGGGCTACACCTTC. Full variable domain (outside the CDR3, taken from reference TRBV7-9 and TRBJ1-2): DTGVSQNPRHKITKRGQNVTFRCDPISEHNRLYWYRQTLGQGPEFLTYFQNEAQLEKSRLLSDRFSAERPKGSFSTLEIQRTEQGDSAMYLCASTTYPGQGARGYTFGSGTRLTVV.

The chain links TRBV5-5 to TRBJ1-3; D is possibly TRBD1 (5 bases). The CDR3 is made up of 16 amino acids. The germline V gene encodes CDR1 SGHKS and CDR2 YYEKEE (reference sequence). The V and J ends lost 0 bases and 4 bases respectively, with 14 bases between them. CDR3 loop: CASSLDQGRPGNTIYF. The CDR3 nucleotides are TGTGCCAGCAGCTTGGATCAGGGAAGACCCGGAAACACCATATATTTT. Using reference TRBV5-5 and TRBJ1-3 for the parts outside the CDR3, the full variable domain is DAGVTQSPTHLIKTRGQQVTLRCSPISGHKSVSWYQQVLGQGPQFIFQYYEKEERGRGNFPDRFSARQFPNYSSELNVNALLLGDSALYLCASSLDQGRPGNTIYFGEGSWLTVV.

This clone came up once. The J gene is TRBJ1-6, the V gene TRBV14; D gene unclear. V shed 0 bases and J shed 7 bases, with 13 bases lying between them. The germline V gene has CDR1 SGHDN and CDR2 FVKESK. The CDR3 is 16 residues long. CDR3 in amino acids: CASSQDYPQPNSPLHF. CDR3 sequence (DNA): TGTGCCAGCAGCCAAGATTATCCACAGCCAAATTCACCCCTCCACTTT.

The rearrangement links TRBV2 to TRBJ1-5; D is unclear. This CDR3 spans 14 amino acids. Germline V gene data show CDR1 as SNHLY and CDR2 as FYNNEI. The V end lost 6 bases, the J end lost 7 bases, and 16 bases lay between the germline ends. As DNA, the CDR3 is TGTGCCAGCAGCCGACCGCCTCGGGGACAGCCCCAGCATTTT. Translation: CASSRPPRGQPQHF.